The 26 T cell receptor beta chains listed next were all sequenced from one sample in a study of OX40 agonist ivuxolimab in advanced cancers. Generated by immunoSEQ multiplex PCR, the TCRdb table keeps only in-frame clones and is missing some. This table has roughly 20,000 clones, around 80% appearing once. Specimen: CD4+ or CD8+ T cells sorted from blood, collected in a trial of the OX40 agonist ivuxolimab. The source is an adult with an advanced solid tumor such as melanoma, head and neck, liver or kidney cancer.

As regards this clone: A junction end diverges from the germline sequence, so it may reflect a read error. V and J are TRBV7-2 and TRBJ2-7; D not certain. CDR3 length equals 15 residues. Germline V CDR1 and CDR2: SGHTA, FQGNSA. The CDR3 bases are TGCGCCAGCAGCCCCCAGGAAGGGCCCTCCTACGAGCAGTACTTC. Its protein product is CASSPQEGPSYEQYF.

The chain combines TRBV9 with TRBJ2-3, with 9 bases matching TRBD1. CDR1 and CDR2 from the germline V gene are SGDLS and YYNGEE. Trimming cost V 0 bases and J 2 bases; bases outside gene matches: 4. The CDR3 covers 16 residues. The CDR3 DNA is TGTGCCAGCAGCGTAGTCGGACAGGGGATCACAGATACGCAGTATTTT. Amino acids: CASSVVGQGITDTQYF.

This chain connects TRBV6-4 to TRBJ2-3; D is perhaps TRBD2 (5 bases). The germline V gene encodes CDR1 MRHNA and CDR2 SNTAGT. This CDR3 is built from 15 residues. Trimming left V 3 bases short and J 0 bases short, with 10 bases between. The CDR3 bases are TGTGCCAGCAGTGAGAACGGAGGTAGCACAGATACGCAGTATTTT. It translates to CASSENGGSTDTQYF.

The rearrangement uses TRBV19 and TRBJ1-5; D gene uncertain. In germline, CDR1 is LNHDA, CDR2 SQIVND (reference sequence). The CDR3 extends over 13 amino acids. With 3 bases removed from V and 7 bases from J, the gap between germline ends came to 10 bases. The chain's CDR3 is CASSMLGYQPQHF. The CDR3 DNA sequence: TGTGCCAGTAGTATGCTTGGGTACCAGCCCCAGCATTTT.

This chain uses TRBV9 with TRBJ2-1, with D unresolved. CDR1 is SGDLS and CDR2 is YYNGEE in the germline V gene. Trimming cost V 0 bases and J 8 bases, with 24 bases left between them. The CDR3 loop spans 18 amino acids. The DNA for the CDR3 is TGTGCCAGCAGCGTAGGGCCCCTAGACTCCGCCTTGTTCCATGAGCAGTTCTTC. It translates to CASSVGPLDSALFHEQFF.

V and J are TRBV5-1 and TRBJ2-1, with 11 bases lining up with TRBD1. There are 12 residues in the CDR3. After removal of 5 bases from V and 8 bases from J, the junction contained 0 bases not matched to a gene. Germline V gene data show CDR1 as SGHRS and CDR2 as YFSETQ. The CDR3: CASRGQGDEQFF. The CDR3 DNA sequence: TGCGCCAGCAGGGGACAGGGGGATGAGCAGTTCTTC.

This chain joins TRBV4-3 and TRBJ2-1; D tentatively reads TRBD1 or TRBD2 (6 bases each). The CDR3 length is 17 residues. Trimming removed 0 bases from V and 3 bases from J, with 15 bases in between. Germline V gives CDR1 LGHNA, CDR2 YSLEER. CDR3 region: CASSQDLRGALYNEQFF. In DNA, the CDR3 is TGCGCCAGCAGCCAAGATCTAAGGGGGGCCCTCTACAATGAGCAGTTCTTC.

This clone was seen only a few times. The chain joins TRBV19 to TRBJ1-5, with a tentative D call TRBD1 (6 bases). The V gene lost 5 bases and the J gene lost 5 bases, with 13 bases spanning the gap. CDR3 length: 14 residues. CDR1 LNHDA and CDR2 SQIVND come from the germline V gene (reference sequence). The CDR3 loop reads CASSAVEGDQPQHF. The CDR3 coding sequence is TGTGCCAGTAGTGCCGTGGAGGGGGATCAGCCCCAGCATTTT.

The J gene is TRBJ2-1, the V gene TRBV4-1; D remains ambiguous. V dropped 0 bases and J dropped 4 bases, with 10 bases sitting between them. This CDR3 has 15 amino acids. Germline CDR1 is MGHRA and CDR2 is YSYEKL. The CDR3 nucleotides are TGCGCCAGCAGCCAAGATTTGATGGCTTACAATGAGCAGTTCTTC. Protein sequence: CASSQDLMAYNEQFF.

This chain joins TRBV19 and TRBJ1-5; D not certain. V dropped 3 bases and J dropped 0 bases, with 9 bases sitting between them. This CDR3 is built from 15 residues. Germline loops: CDR1 LNHDA, CDR2 SQIVND (reference sequence). This CDR3 reads CASSIVQASNQPQHF. For the CDR3, the DNA is TGTGCCAGTAGTATCGTCCAGGCTAGCAATCAGCCCCAGCATTTT.

This rearrangement joins TRBV5-1 to TRBJ2-5; D gene uncertain. The assigned J gene may be wrong: the sequence end matches TRBJ2-7 better. There are 12 residues in the CDR3. Germline V CDR1 and CDR2: SGHRS, YFSETQ. The CDR3, as DNA: TGCGCCAGCAGCTTGGTTAGCTACGAGCAGTACTTC. Translation: CASSLVSYEQYF.

This clone has only one observation. The chain carries TRBV7-8 and TRBJ2-1, with 12 bases fitting TRBD1. Germline V gives CDR1 SGHVS, CDR2 FQNEAQ. This CDR3 contains 14 residues. J lost 9 bases, V lost 5 bases, and 5 bases had no gene match. For the CDR3, the DNA is TGTGCCAGCAGCGCCGGGACAGGGGGCGTTGAGCAGTTCTTC. Its translation: CASSAGTGGVEQFF.

J is TRBJ1-5 and V is TRBV2; 7 bases are shared with TRBD1. The V gene end was trimmed by 1 base and the J gene end by 4 bases; junction bases not matched to a gene: 4. Germline CDR1 is SNHLY and CDR2 is FYNNEI. The CDR3 extends over 15 amino acids. The CDR3 protein is CASSEGQGGNQPQHF. CDR3 nucleotide sequence: TGTGCCAGCAGTGAAGGGCAGGGGGGTAATCAGCCCCAGCATTTT.

This clone was recorded only once. The chain carries TRBV9 and TRBJ2-3, with D unresolved. Per germline, CDR1 SGDLS and CDR2 YYNGEE. The V end lost 0 bases, the J end lost 6 bases, and 17 bases lay between the germline ends. The CDR3 is 16 amino acids. This CDR3 reads CASSVVGIGSLDTQYF. The CDR3 nucleotides read TGTGCCAGCAGCGTAGTCGGAATTGGCTCTTTGGATACGCAGTATTTT.

The chain employs TRBV6-5 and TRBJ2-1; D perhaps matches TRBD2 (7 bases). Trimming shortened V by 8 bases and J by 2 bases, and 13 bases separated the two germline ends. Germline loops: CDR1 MNHEY, CDR2 SVGAGI. This CDR3 is built from 14 residues. The CDR3 loop is CASCGGGPYNEQFF. For the CDR3, the DNA is TGTGCCAGCTGTGGGGGGGGGCCCTACAATGAGCAGTTCTTC.

The chain has TRBV7-9 and TRBJ1-1; weak D call: TRBD1 (5 bases). CDR3 length equals 13 residues. Trimming left V 3 bases short and J 3 bases short, with 8 bases between. Germline V lookup: CDR1 SEHNR, CDR2 FQNEAQ (reference sequence). CDR3 DNA: TGTGCCAGCAGCTTGGGGGGACACACTGAAGCTTTCTTT. It yields the protein CASSLGGHTEAFF. The full variable domain, with the rest looked up from reference TRBV7-9 and TRBJ1-1, is DTGVSQNPRHKITKRGQNVTFRCDPISEHNRLYWYRQTLGQGPEFLTYFQNEAQLEKSRLLSDRFSAERPKGSFSTLEIQRTEQGDSAMYLCASSLGGHTEAFFGQGTRLTVV.

This sequence joins TRBV4-1 and TRBJ1-2, with 7 bases matching TRBD1. Germline loops: CDR1 MGHRA, CDR2 YSYEKL. CDR3 length equals 14 residues. V lost 0 bases to trimming and J lost 5 bases; unmatched junction nucleotides: 3. CDR3 loop: CASSQDRGEYGYTF. The CDR3 DNA reads as TGCGCCAGCAGCCAAGACAGGGGGGAGTATGGCTACACCTTC.

V usage is TRBV19 and J usage is TRBJ2-2; D unresolved. CDR1 is LNHDA and CDR2 is SQIVND in the germline V gene (reference sequence). This CDR3 comprises 15 residues. V gave up 7 bases and J gave up 1 base, with 13 bases separating them. The CDR3 DNA reads as TGTGCCAGTACCCTCCGGTGGGGGAACACCGGGGAGCTGTTTTTT. Amino acid sequence: CASTLRWGNTGELFF.

The chain is built from TRBV5-1 and TRBJ2-7; D is unclear. Trimming took off 1 base at V and 3 bases at J, with 5 bases between the two ends. This CDR3 has 12 residues. Per germline, CDR1 SGHRS and CDR2 YFSETQ. The CDR3 region is CASSLSGYEQYF. The CDR3 bases are TGCGCCAGCAGCTTGTCGGGCTACGAGCAGTACTTC. The whole variable domain, filled in from reference TRBV5-1 and TRBJ2-7, reads KAGVTQTPRYLIKTRGQQVTLSCSPISGHRSVSWYQQTPGQGLQFLFEYFSETQRNKGNFPGRFSGRQFSNSRSEMNVSTLELGDSALYLCASSLSGYEQYFGPGTRLTVT.

The J gene is TRBJ2-1, the V gene TRBV5-1, with D possibly TRBD2 on 6 matching bases. V was clipped by 1 base and J by 5 bases, with 13 bases between them. Germline V gives CDR1 SGHRS, CDR2 YFSETQ. The CDR3 has 15 amino acids. CDR3 DNA sequence: TGCGCCAGCAGCTTGTACGGGAGATCCCACAATGAGCAGTTCTTC. Protein: CASSLYGRSHNEQFF.

The chain recombines TRBV7-9 with TRBJ2-1; no clear D gene. The germline CDR1 and CDR2 sequences are SEHNR and FQNEAQ (reference sequence). This CDR3 is built from 15 residues. V lost 3 bases and J 4 bases, leaving 13 bases between the germline ends. The CDR3 sequence is CASSLFRTEYNEQFF. The CDR3 nucleotides read TGTGCCAGCAGCTTGTTTCGGACGGAATACAATGAGCAGTTCTTC.

This rearrangement joins TRBV11-2 to TRBJ1-1, with D possibly matching TRBD1 (5 bases). The CDR3 has 15 amino acids. Germline V CDR1 and CDR2: SGHAT, FQNNGV. Deletions cut 3 bases from V and 1 base from J, with 12 bases between. In DNA form, the CDR3 reads TGTGCCAGCAGCTTCGGTCGTCAGGGGAACACTGAAGCTTTCTTT. It specifies CASSFGRQGNTEAFF.

This clone was seen more than once but under ten times. This sequence joins TRBV7-9 and TRBJ2-1; 12 bases line up with TRBD2. Germline-derived CDR1 and CDR2 are SEHNR and FQNEAQ (reference sequence). The junction had 9 bases not matched to a gene; V was cut back by 7 bases and J by 8 bases. The CDR3 runs 15 residues. The CDR3 spells CASTSWASGGDEQFF. The CDR3 DNA reads TGTGCCAGCACCTCTTGGGCTAGCGGGGGGGATGAGCAGTTCTTC.

The V gene is TRBV7-2, the J gene TRBJ2-1; weak D call: TRBD2 (6 bases). V dropped 5 bases and J dropped 6 bases, with 17 bases sitting between them. This CDR3 region has 15 residues. Germline V gene lookup returns CDR1 SGHTA and CDR2 FQGNSA. The CDR3 region is CASSIVGGTLNEQFF. DNA of the CDR3: TGTGCCAGCAGCATAGTCGGCGGGACCCTCAATGAGCAGTTCTTC.

The V gene is TRBV15, the J gene TRBJ2-7; 8 nucleotides agree with TRBD1. The CDR3 sequence is 16 residues long. The germline V gene encodes CDR1 LNHNV and CDR2 YYDKDF (reference sequence). J gave up 6 bases and V 0 bases, and 10 bases lay outside the gene matches. The CDR3 sequence is CATSRDKTGVWSEQYF. The DNA of the CDR3 is TGTGCCACCAGCAGAGATAAGACAGGGGTATGGAGCGAGCAGTACTTC.

The chain is built from TRBV5-1 and TRBJ2-3; possibly TRBD1 for D (6 bases). The germline V gene has CDR1 SGHRS and CDR2 YFSETQ. V gave up 4 bases and J gave up 5 bases, with 14 bases separating them. The length of the CDR3 is 14 residues. The CDR3 sequence is CASSRLGAGDTQYF. The CDR3 DNA reads TGCGCCAGCAGCCGCCTGGGGGCAGGAGATACGCAGTATTTT. Together with reference TRBV5-1 and TRBJ2-3, the CDR3 gives the full variable domain: KAGVTQTPRYLIKTRGQQVTLSCSPISGHRSVSWYQQTPGQGLQFLFEYFSETQRNKGNFPGRFSGRQFSNSRSEMNVSTLELGDSALYLCASSRLGAGDTQYFGPGTRLTVL.